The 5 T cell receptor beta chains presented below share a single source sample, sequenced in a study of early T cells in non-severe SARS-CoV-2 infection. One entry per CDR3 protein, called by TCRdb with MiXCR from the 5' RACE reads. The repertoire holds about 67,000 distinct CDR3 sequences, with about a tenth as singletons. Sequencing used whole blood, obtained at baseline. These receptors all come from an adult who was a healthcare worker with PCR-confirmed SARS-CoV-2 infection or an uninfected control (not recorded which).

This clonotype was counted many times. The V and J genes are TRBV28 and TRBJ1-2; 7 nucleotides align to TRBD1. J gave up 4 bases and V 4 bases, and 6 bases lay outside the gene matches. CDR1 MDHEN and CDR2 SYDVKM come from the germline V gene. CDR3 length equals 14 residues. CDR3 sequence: CASSWTGQLYGYTF. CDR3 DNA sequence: TGTGCCAGCAGTTGGACGGGACAGCTCTATGGCTACACCTTC.

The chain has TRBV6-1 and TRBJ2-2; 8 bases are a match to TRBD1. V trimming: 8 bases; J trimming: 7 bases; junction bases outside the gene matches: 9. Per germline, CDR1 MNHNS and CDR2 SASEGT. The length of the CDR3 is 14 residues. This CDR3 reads CASSLQGGDGELFF. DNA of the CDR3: TGTGCCAGCTCCCTACAGGGGGGTGACGGGGAGCTGTTTTTT.

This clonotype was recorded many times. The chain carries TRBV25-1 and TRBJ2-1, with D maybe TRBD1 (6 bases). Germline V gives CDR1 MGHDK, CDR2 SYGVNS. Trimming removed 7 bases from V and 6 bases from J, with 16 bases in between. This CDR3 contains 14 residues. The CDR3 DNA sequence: TGTGCCAGCATCGACGACAGGCTCCTCAATGAGCAGTTCTTC. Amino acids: CASIDDRLLNEQFF.

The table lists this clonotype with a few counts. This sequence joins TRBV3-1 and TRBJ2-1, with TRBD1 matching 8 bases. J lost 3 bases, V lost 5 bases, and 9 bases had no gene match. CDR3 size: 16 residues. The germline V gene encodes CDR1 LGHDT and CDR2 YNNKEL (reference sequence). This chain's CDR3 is CASSYHRGLDYNEQFF. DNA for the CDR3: TGTGCCAGCAGCTACCACAGGGGGTTGGACTACAATGAGCAGTTCTTC.

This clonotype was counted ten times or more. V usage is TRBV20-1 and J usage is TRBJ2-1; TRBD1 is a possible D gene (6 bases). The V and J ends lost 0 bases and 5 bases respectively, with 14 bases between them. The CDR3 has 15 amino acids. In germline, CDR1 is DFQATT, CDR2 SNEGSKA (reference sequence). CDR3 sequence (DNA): TGCAGTGCTAGAGACCAACAGGGACCCAACAATGAGCAGTTCTTC. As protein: CSARDQQGPNNEQFF.